This paragraph covers one TCR beta chain sequence. Its specificity is unknown. This sample is part of a study of shared clonotypes between healthy human individuals. Study observations and caveats: Richness estimates generally favored naive over memory subsets.

Profiled with immunoSEQ multiplex PCR; TCRdb holds only in-frame clones, not every one. The profile covers some 1.4 million clones, with about 96% appearing a single time and approximately 1.1% taken by the ten largest. The V segment lost 6 bases and the J segment 4 bases; nucleotides outside the gene matches: 11. Germline V gene sequence: CDR1 MDHEN, CDR2 SYDVKM. The CDR3 runs to 15 residues. Sequenced input: naive CD4+ T cells sorted from blood. As for subset: CD45RA+ positively selected. The TCR was taken from a man in his thirties or forties in good health. The genes are TRBV28 and TRBJ2-7, with 8 bases identical to TRBD1. CDR3 sequence reads: CASRRSGRGLYEQYF. The CDR3 nucleotides are TGTGCCAGCAGACGAAGCGGCAGGGGGCTTTACGAGCAGTACTTC.